The subject of this entry is one T cell receptor (beta chain). Its antigen is not identified. This sample is drawn from a study of T cell responses to AZD1222 COVID-19 vaccine. Study observations and caveats: The donors showed a predominance of white British ancestry and of females, with possible underestimation of clonal diversity.

Produced via immunoSEQ multiplex PCR; TCRdb's table is partial and in-frame only. The sample has approximately 150,000 clones, 70% to 90% seen once. Trimming stripped 5 bases from V and 2 bases from J, with 14 bases between. The CDR3 has 15 amino acids. In germline, CDR1 is KGHSH, CDR2 LQKENI. The clonotype originates from an adult who received the AZD1222 COVID-19 vaccine. The sequences come from peripheral blood, collected 28 days after the second AZD1222 dose. This chain connects TRBV18 to TRBJ2-3; D possibly corresponds to TRBD1 (6 bases). The CDR3 is CASSFLQGNTDTQYF. The CDR3 DNA reads as TGTGCCAGCTCATTCCTACAGGGCAACACAGATACGCAGTATTTT.